Listed below are T cell receptor beta chains from one sample, sequenced in a study of T-cell reconstitution after alpha-beta-depleted transplantation in children. MiXCR was run by TCRdb on the PCR reads, yielding one entry per CDR3 protein. Of tens of thousands of distinct CDR3 sequences listed, 5.8% are singletons. This specimen was PBMCs, mostly from graft donor cells, taken 60 days after TCRalphabeta/CD19-depleted stem cell transplant. The source is a female patient under 10 years old who had a stem cell transplant for aplastic anemia, so the T cells may come from the graft donor. Each CDR3 is given with its conserved first and last residue. D genes are given only for firm matches. The size entry is marked missing in some rows and otherwise reads once, few, many or a size class.

d_call j_call clone_size v_call cdr3_aa cdr3_nt
TRBD1 TRBJ1-5 many TRBV6-5 CASSSDRGRNQPQHF TGTGCCAGCAGTTCCGACAGGGGGCGTAATCAGCCCCAGCATTTT
- TRBJ2-1 few TRBV7-9 CASILSIGSNNEQFF TGTGCCAGCATCTTGAGCATCGGGAGCAACAATGAGCAGTTCTTC
- TRBJ1-1 many TRBV18 CASSPPRGSRTEAFF TGTGCCAGCTCACCACCGCGGGGGTCGAGGACTGAAGCTTTCTTT
TRBD1 TRBJ2-5 many TRBV7-9 CASSFTGAKETQYF TGTGCCAGCAGCTTTACAGGGGCGAAAGAGACCCAGTACTTC
TRBD1 TRBJ2-5 many TRBV15 CATSSLRTGTTQYF TGTGCCACCAGCAGCCTCAGGACAGGGACGACCCAGTACTTC
- TRBJ2-2 - TRBV21-1 CASSKAAGRWPGELFF TGTGCCAGCAGCAAAGCAGCAGGAAGGTGGCCCGGGGAGCTGTTTTTT
- TRBJ2-5 many TRBV7-2 CASSPGHRGTQYF TGTGCCAGCAGCCCGGGACACCGAGGGACCCAGTACTTC
TRBD2 TRBJ2-1 many TRBV3-1 CASSRVAGVYNEQFF TGTGCCAGCAGCCGAGTAGCGGGGGTTTACAATGAGCAGTTCTTC
- TRBJ1-6 - TRBV28 CASSSPPLDNSPLHF TGTGCCAGCAGTTCCCCTCCCCTCGACAATTCACCCCTCCACTTT
- TRBJ2-2 many TRBV12-3/TRBV12-4 CASTEGRSTGELFF TGTGCCAGCACCGAGGGGAGGAGCACCGGGGAGCTGTTTTTT
TRBD1 TRBJ1-1 - TRBV30 CAWTLTGTGGWTEAFF TGTGCCTGGACCCTAACCGGGACAGGGGGATGGACTGAAGCTTTCTTT
- TRBJ2-1 many TRBV3-1 CASSQLRLGLGEQFF TGTGCCAGCAGCCAGTTACGACTAGGTCTCGGTGAGCAGTTCTTC
- TRBJ1-3 medium-sized TRBV12-3/TRBV12-4 CASSPQTYSGNTIYF TGTGCCAGCAGTCCGCAGACCTACTCTGGAAACACCATATATTTT
TRBD1 TRBJ2-7 many TRBV6-1 CASSEDGDSKF TGTGCCAGCAGTGAAGACGGGGACAGTAAATTC
TRBD1 TRBJ2-3 many TRBV2 CASTRQGRDTQYF TGTGCCAGCACGAGACAGGGACGGGATACGCAGTATTTT